The clone carrying this TCR beta chain was recorded once. Its antigen remains unknown. Other DNA sequences in the sample encode the same CDR3. V was shortened by 2 bases and J by 8 bases, with 9 bases between the two germline ends. Germline CDR1 reads SQVTM; CDR2 reads ANQGSEA. CDR3 length equals 12 residues. The data are from a study of shared clonotypes between healthy human individuals. Whole-study results and caveats: Exclusively blood specimens were collected; tissue repertoires likely differ. Only a few donors were included, so the genetic and exposure-history diversity represented was limited.

Everyone who donated was a Caucasian adult who lived in Nashville, Tennessee. Repertoires were generated with immunoSEQ multiplex PCR, while TCRdb's copy carries only in-frame clones and drops some. The sample shows about a million clones, around 74% of them seen only once. The TCR was taken from a man younger than 30 in good health. The specimen was memory CD4+ T cells sorted from blood. Noted subset: CD45RA-negative fraction. This chain links TRBV29-1 with TRBJ2-2; the D call may be TRBD1 or TRBD2 (6 bases each). The CDR3 bases are TGCAGCGTTGAAAGGGGGGCTGGGGAGCTGTTTTTT. Translating it yields CSVERGAGELFF.